Presented here are 7 T cell receptor beta chains from one specimen sequenced in a study of response to subunit inactivated influenza vaccine. A single record per CDR3 protein comes from TCRdb applying MiXCR to the RT-PCR reads. The sample contains 430,000 or so distinct CDR3 sequences, approximately 11% of which appear only once. The sequencing here drew on PBMCs from blood, taken about 40 days after vaccination. The receptor source for this set is a man aged 50-59 years who received an inactivated influenza vaccine.

The genes are TRBV5-1 and TRBJ2-7, with D perhaps being TRBD1 or TRBD2 (7 bases each). The V end lost 4 bases, the J end lost 6 bases, and 14 bases lay between the germline ends. The CDR3 is 13 residues long. Germline CDR1 and CDR2: SGHRS and YFSETQ. CDR3 residues: CASSAGDRAEQYF. The CDR3 coding sequence is TGCGCCAGCAGCGCGGGAGACAGGGCCGAGCAGTACTTC. The variable domain in full, with the rest retrieved from reference TRBV5-1 and TRBJ2-7, is KAGVTQTPRYLIKTRGQQVTLSCSPISGHRSVSWYQQTPGQGLQFLFEYFSETQRNKGNFPGRFSGRQFSNSRSEMNVSTLELGDSALYLCASSAGDRAEQYFGPGTRLTVT.

CDR3 region: CASQGGTEAFF. CDR3 nucleotides: TGTGCCAGCCAGGGTGGGACTGAAGCTTTCTTT. This chain uses TRBV21-1 with TRBJ1-1; TRBD1 was called by the table and not checked on the DNA. TRBV21-1 is given as a pseudogene. The CDR3 contains 11 residues.

The V gene is TRBV4-3, the J gene TRBJ1-1, with D possibly being TRBD1 (5 bases). The CDR3 contains 14 residues. CDR1 and CDR2 (germline): LGHNA, YSLEER. The V end was cut by 3 bases, the J end by 10 bases, with 18 bases between. CDR3 loop: CASSHRDSPARAFF. The CDR3 nucleotides are TGCGCCAGCAGCCACCGGGACTCCCCCGCTCGAGCTTTCTTT.

This clonotype was recorded many times. The rearrangement links TRBV20-1 to TRBJ1-5; TRBD1 might be the D (5 bases). Trimming removed 0 bases at V and 4 bases at J, with 10 bases between. Looked up from germline, CDR1 is DFQATT and CDR2 is SNEGSKA (reference sequence). This CDR3 is built from 14 residues. CDR3 residues: CSARERGWNQPQHF. For the CDR3, the DNA is TGCAGTGCTAGAGAACGGGGCTGGAATCAGCCCCAGCATTTT.

This clonotype has at least ten counts. This chain links TRBV5-1 with TRBJ2-1; D is ambiguous. Germline V CDR1 and CDR2: SGHRS, YFSETQ. V lost 2 bases to trimming and J lost 8 bases, with 8 bases between them. The CDR3 contains 12 residues. CDR3 sequence: CASSFGVHEQFF. CDR3 bases: TGCGCCAGCAGCTTTGGGGTCCATGAGCAGTTCTTC.

The V gene is TRBV20-1, the J gene TRBJ2-1; 11 positions match TRBD2. V shed 2 bases, J shed 4 bases, and the junction held 1 base outside the gene matches. Germline V gene data show CDR1 as DFQATT and CDR2 as SNEGSKA (reference sequence). This CDR3 is built from 14 residues. The DNA of the CDR3 is TGCAGTGCTAGATCTAGCGGGAGGTACAATGAGCAGTTCTTC. Residues: CSARSSGRYNEQFF.

This clonotype has at least ten counts. This sequence joins TRBV15 and TRBJ1-2; possibly TRBD1 for D (5 bases). CDR3 size: 14 residues. The germline CDR1 and CDR2 sequences are LNHNV and YYDKDF (reference sequence). The ends were cut back, 3 bases at V and 8 bases at J, with 16 bases in the middle. CDR3 DNA: TGTGCCACCAGCAGCCGGGACCGGGCTGTCGGCTACACCTTC. Protein sequence: CATSSRDRAVGYTF.